The sample holds one count of the clone carrying this T cell receptor beta chain. This entry is derived from a study of technical replicates of blood from a handful of donors. V gave up 4 bases and J gave up 3 bases, with 12 bases separating them. The CDR3 covers 14 residues. CDR1 MNHNY and CDR2 SVGAGI come from the germline V gene (reference sequence). The table came from immunoSEQ multiplex PCR; TCRdb's copy has only in-frame clones and leaves some out. The sample holds 84,000 or so clones, 97% seen once. Sequencing was carried out using T cells isolated from PBMCs. The clonotype comes from a human donor in good health. This chain links TRBV6-6 with TRBJ1-1; D perhaps matches TRBD1 (6 bases). In DNA, the CDR3 is TGTGCCAGCAGTTTAACAGGGATGGACACTGAAGCTTTCTTT. It codes for CASSLTGMDTEAFF.